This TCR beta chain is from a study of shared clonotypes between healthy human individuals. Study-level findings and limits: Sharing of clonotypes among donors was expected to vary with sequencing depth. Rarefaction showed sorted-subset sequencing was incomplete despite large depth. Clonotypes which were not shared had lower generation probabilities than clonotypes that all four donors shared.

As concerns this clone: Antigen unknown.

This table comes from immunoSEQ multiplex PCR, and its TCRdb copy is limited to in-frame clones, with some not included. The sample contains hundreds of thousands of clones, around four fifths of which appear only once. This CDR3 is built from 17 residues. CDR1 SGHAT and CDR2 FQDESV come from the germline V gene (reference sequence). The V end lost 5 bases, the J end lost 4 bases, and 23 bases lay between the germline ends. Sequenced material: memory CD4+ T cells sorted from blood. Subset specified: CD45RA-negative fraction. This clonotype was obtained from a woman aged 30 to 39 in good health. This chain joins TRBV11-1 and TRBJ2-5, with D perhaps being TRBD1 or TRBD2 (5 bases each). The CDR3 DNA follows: TGTGCCAGCAGCCGAAAGGTCAGGACTTCAAGGGGAGAGACCCAGTACTTC. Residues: CASSRKVRTSRGETQYF.